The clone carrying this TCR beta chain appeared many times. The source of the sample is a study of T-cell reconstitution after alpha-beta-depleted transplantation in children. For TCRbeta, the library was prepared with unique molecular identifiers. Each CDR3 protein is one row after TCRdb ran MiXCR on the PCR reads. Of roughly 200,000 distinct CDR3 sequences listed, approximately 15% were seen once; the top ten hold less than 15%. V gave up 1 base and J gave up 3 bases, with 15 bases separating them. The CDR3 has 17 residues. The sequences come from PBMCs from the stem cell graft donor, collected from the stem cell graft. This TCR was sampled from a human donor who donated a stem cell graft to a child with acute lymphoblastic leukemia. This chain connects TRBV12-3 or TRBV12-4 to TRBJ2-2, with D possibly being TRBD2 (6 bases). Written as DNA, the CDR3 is TGTGCCAGCAGTTTAGGGGTTCGGCGGGAAGACACCGGGGAGCTGTTTTTT. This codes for CASSLGVRREDTGELFF.